This T cell receptor beta chain was identified in a study of T cells in pancreatic ductal adenocarcinoma. Selected pancreatic ductal adenocarcinoma patients had undergone surgery without neoadjuvant therapy. Assay: immunoSEQ multiplex PCR; the TCRdb copy retains only in-frame clones and omits some. The data show about 97,000 clones, roughly 96% seen once. The CDR3 length is 13 residues. V was clipped by 6 bases and J by 4 bases, with 12 bases between them. Germline values: CDR1 MNHNY, CDR2 SVGAGI (reference sequence). Input material: PBMCs. V and J are TRBV6-6 and TRBJ1-1; no definite D call. This TCR came from a human donor with pancreatic ductal adenocarcinoma. The CDR3 nucleotides read TGTGCCAGCAGGGGAGGTCTGGGCACTGAAGCTTTCTTT. It codes for CASRGGLGTEAFF.